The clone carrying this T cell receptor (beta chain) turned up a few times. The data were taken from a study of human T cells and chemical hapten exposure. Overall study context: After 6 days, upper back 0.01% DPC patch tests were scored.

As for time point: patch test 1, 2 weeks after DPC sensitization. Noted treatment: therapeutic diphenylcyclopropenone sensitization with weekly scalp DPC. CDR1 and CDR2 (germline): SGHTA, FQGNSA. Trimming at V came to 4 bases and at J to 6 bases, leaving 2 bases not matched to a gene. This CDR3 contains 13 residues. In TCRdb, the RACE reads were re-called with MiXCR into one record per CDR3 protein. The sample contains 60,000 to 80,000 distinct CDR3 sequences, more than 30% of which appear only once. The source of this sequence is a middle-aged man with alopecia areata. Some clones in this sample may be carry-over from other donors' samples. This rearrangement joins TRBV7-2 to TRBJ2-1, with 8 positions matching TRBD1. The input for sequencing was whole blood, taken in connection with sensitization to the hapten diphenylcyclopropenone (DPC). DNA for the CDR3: TGTGCCAGCAGCTCGGACAGGGTCAATGAGCAGTTCTTC. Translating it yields CASSSDRVNEQFF.